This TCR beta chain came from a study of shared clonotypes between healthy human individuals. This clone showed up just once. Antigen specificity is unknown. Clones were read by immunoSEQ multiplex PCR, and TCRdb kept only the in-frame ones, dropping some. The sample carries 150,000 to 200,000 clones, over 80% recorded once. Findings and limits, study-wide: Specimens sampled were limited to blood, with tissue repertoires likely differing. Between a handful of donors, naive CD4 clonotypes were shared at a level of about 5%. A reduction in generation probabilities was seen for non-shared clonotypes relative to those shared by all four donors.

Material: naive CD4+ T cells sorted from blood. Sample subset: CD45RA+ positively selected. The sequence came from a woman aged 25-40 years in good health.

The CDR3 DNA reads as TGTGCCTGGAGTCCGTACCGGGTGGGGGGGCGGCAGACTGAAGCTTTCTTT. Encoded protein: CAWSPYRVGGRQTEAFF. V usage is TRBV30 and J usage is TRBJ1-1; TRBD1 is a possible D gene (6 bases). The V end lost 2 bases, the J end lost 5 bases, and 24 bases lay between the germline ends. The CDR3 sequence is 17 residues long. Per the germline V gene, CDR1 is GTSNPN and CDR2 is SVGIG (reference sequence). The full variable domain, rest sourced from reference TRBV30 and TRBJ1-1, is SQTIHQWPATLVQPVGSPLSLECTVEGTSNPNLYWYRQAAGRGLQLLFYSVGIGQISSEVPQNLSASRPQDRQFILSSKKLLLSDSGFYLCAWSPYRVGGRQTEAFFGQGTRLTVV.